The source of this T cell receptor beta chain is a study of OX40 agonist ivuxolimab in advanced cancers. Trimming cost V 0 bases and J 1 base; bases outside gene matches: 2. The CDR3 extends over 15 amino acids. Germline V CDR1 and CDR2: SGDLS, YYNGEE. Measured with immunoSEQ multiplex PCR; TCRdb has only the in-frame clones, and not every one. The repertoire holds around 70,000 clones, with 80% to 90% as singletons. In this sample, this clone turned up a few times. At the DNA level, this CDR3 is encoded by other sequences in the same sample as well. The chain is built from TRBV9 and TRBJ2-3; 7 positions agree with TRBD2. The receptor's source is an adult with an advanced solid tumor such as melanoma, head and neck, liver or kidney cancer. Sequencing was performed on CD4+ or CD8+ T cells sorted from blood, taken in a trial of the OX40 agonist ivuxolimab. CDR3 in amino acids: CASSVAAGGTDTQYF. Written as DNA, the CDR3 is TGTGCCAGCAGCGTAGCCGCGGGGGGCACAGATACGCAGTATTTT.